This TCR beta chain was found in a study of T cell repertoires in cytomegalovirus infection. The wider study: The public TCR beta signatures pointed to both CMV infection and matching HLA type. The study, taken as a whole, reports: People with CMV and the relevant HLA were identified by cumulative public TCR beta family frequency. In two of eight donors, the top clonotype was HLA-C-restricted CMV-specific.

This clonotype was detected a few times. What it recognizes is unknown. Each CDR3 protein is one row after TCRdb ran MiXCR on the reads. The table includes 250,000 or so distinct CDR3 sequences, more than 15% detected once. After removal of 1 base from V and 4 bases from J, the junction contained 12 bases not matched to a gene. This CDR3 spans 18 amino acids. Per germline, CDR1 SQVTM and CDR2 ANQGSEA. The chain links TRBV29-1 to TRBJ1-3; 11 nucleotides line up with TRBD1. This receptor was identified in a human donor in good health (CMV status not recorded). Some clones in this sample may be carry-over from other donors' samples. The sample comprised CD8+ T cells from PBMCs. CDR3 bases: TGCAGCGTTGAAGGTCCCGGACAGGGGGCTTCGTGGGGAAACACCATATATTTT. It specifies CSVEGPGQGASWGNTIYF.